This TCR beta chain was retrieved from a study of blood T cell repertoires in COVID-19 (dated by TCRdb to about 2020). Turning to the overall study: Samples from collaborators originated in the United States, Italy and Spain and spanned both the acute and convalescent phases of COVID-19. The samples were drawn from two sources: the first 160 participants of the ongoing ImmuneRACE study, and 1,254 subjects contributed by 6 global collaborators. The material from the prospective study consisted of cDNA or gDNA derived from T cells, B-cell-depleted T cells, or PBMCs. Deeply sampled blood TCRbeta repertoires from subjects exposed to, actively infected with, or recovered from COVID-19 were included in the dataset. Nearly every sample came with metadata listing a de-identified subject ID, COVID-19 status, age in years and sex. The repertoires were released in a freely available public database intended as a resource for research on the immune response to SARS-CoV-2. HLA class I and class II types, where available, came from metadata supplied by the sample provider rather than from assay-based typing. Study-wide conclusions, independent of this receptor: The quantity of clinical and demographic metadata differed by source and by participant and was supplied without curation.

From the cysteine up to the phenylalanine, the CDR3 has a length of 13 residues. The read is trimmed to its CDR3 DNA, 39 bases read in frame from base 1. The germline V gene sets CDR1 to SGDLS and CDR2 to YYNGEE. V lost 7 bases and J lost 7 bases, and the count of bases not matched to a germline gene is 4. TCRbeta CDR3 regions were amplified from genomic DNA by means of the immunoSEQ Assay, a bias-controlled multiplex PCR. The authors' analysis ran thus. The number of nucleated cells in each sample was estimated from the amplification of reference gene primers within the assay. To quantify the absolute abundance of each unique TCRbeta CDR3 rearrangement, sequence reads were collapsed and filtered. For each sample, productive Simpson clonality was calculated as the square root of Simpson's diversity index over productive rearrangements. In TCRdb, the immuneACCESS table is reduced to in-frame sequences with V and J assigned. These tables do not hold every clone; where another copy was compared, an unresolved V gene accounts for under half, and the others remain unexplained. V, J and clone size are taken as reported in that table, and D and trimming were inferred from the DNA itself. Here the sample has 60,000 to 70,000 clones; about 91% occur a single time. The ten largest make up roughly 18% of the sample.

Notes on this clone: The clone's antigen remains unknown. Per-base quality was not reported, and no clone a single base away is much larger than it.

The collaborating institutions used their own protocols to collect whole blood in K2EDTA tubes. For TCRbeta analysis, collaborators shipped samples in one of three forms: frozen whole blood, isolated PBMCs, or DNA extracted from either of those sample types. The receptor comes from a woman of 80 years or more with active COVID-19. Sequencing used peripheral blood. The chain employs TRBV9 and TRBJ2-1; 11 junctional bases match TRBD2. The CDR3 protein: CASGIAGGNEQFF. Read as DNA, the sequence is TGTGCCAGCGGAATAGCGGGGGGGAATGAGCAGTTCTTC.